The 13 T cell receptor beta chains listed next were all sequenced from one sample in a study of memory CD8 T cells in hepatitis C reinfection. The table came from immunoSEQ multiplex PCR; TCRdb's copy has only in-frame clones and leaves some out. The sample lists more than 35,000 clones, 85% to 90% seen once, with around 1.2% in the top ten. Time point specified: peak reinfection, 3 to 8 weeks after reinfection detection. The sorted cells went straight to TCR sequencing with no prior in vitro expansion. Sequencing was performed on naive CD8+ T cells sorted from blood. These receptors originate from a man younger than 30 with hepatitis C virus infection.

CDR3 sequence reads: CASNNYPGGSYNEQFF. In DNA, the CDR3 is TGTGCCAGCAACAACTATCCCGGGGGCTCCTACAATGAGCAGTTCTTC. The V and J genes are TRBV7-9 and TRBJ2-1; the D gene is possibly TRBD2 (6 bases). Germline loops: CDR1 SEHNR, CDR2 FQNEAQ (reference sequence). This CDR3 has 16 amino acids. V was trimmed by 7 bases and J by 0 bases, leaving 16 bases between them.

DNA of the CDR3: TGTGCCAGCTCTCTAGCAGGGGAGGGCCCAGATACGCAGTATTTT. Protein sequence: CASSLAGEGPDTQYF. The rearrangement joins TRBV7-9 to TRBJ2-3; tentatively, D is TRBD2 (7 bases). The CDR3 has 15 amino acids. Germline CDR1 SEHNR, CDR2 FQNEAQ (reference sequence). Trimming left V 8 bases short and J 4 bases short, with 19 bases between. Based on the CDR3 plus reference TRBV7-9 and TRBJ2-3, the full variable domain is DTGVSQNPRHKITKRGQNVTFRCDPISEHNRLYWYRQTLGQGPEFLTYFQNEAQLEKSRLLSDRFSAERPKGSFSTLEIQRTEQGDSAMYLCASSLAGEGPDTQYFGPGTRLTVL.

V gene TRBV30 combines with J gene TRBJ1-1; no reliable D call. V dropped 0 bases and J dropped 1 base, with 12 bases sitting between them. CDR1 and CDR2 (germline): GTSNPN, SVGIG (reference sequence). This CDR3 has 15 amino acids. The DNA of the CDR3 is TGTGCCTGGAGTGTACCGGGTCCGGCGAACACTGAAGCTTTCTTT. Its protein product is CAWSVPGPANTEAFF.

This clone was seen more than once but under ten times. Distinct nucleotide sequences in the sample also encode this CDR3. The CDR3 DNA reads TGTGCCAGCAGTACCGGGACAGGGTACAATGAGCAGTTCTTC. It encodes CASSTGTGYNEQFF. The chain is built from TRBV2 and TRBJ2-1; the match to TRBD1 covers 9 bases. Germline V gene sequence: CDR1 SNHLY, CDR2 FYNNEI. V dropped 5 bases and J dropped 4; count of bases not matched to a gene: 3. The CDR3 is 14 residues long.

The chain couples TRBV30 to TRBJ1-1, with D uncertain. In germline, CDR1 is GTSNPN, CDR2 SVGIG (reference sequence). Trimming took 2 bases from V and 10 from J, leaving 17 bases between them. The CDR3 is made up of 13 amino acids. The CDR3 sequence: CAWSLRGSLVAFF. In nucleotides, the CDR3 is TGTGCCTGGAGTTTACGGGGATCCCTTGTAGCTTTCTTT. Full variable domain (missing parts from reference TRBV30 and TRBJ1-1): SQTIHQWPATLVQPVGSPLSLECTVEGTSNPNLYWYRQAAGRGLQLLFYSVGIGQISSEVPQNLSASRPQDRQFILSSKKLLLSDSGFYLCAWSLRGSLVAFFGQGTRLTVV.

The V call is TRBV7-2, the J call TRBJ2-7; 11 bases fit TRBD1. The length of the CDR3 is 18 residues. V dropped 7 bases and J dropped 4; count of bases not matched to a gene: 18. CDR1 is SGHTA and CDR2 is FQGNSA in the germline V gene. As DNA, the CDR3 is TGTGCCAGCACACTAGCTCCCGTACGGGACAGGGGGTGGTACGAGCAGTACTTC. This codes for CASTLAPVRDRGWYEQYF.

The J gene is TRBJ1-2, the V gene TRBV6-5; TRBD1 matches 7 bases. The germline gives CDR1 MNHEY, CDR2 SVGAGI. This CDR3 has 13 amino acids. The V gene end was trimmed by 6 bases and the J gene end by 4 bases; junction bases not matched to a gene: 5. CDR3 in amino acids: CASRQGQIYGYTF. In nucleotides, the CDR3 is TGTGCCAGCAGACAGGGACAGATCTATGGCTACACCTTC.

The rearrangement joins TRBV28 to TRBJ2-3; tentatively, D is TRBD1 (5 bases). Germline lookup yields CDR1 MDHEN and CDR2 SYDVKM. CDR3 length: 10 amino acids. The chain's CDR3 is CGGRTDTQYF. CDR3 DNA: TGTGGGGGCCGCACAGATACGCAGTATTTT.

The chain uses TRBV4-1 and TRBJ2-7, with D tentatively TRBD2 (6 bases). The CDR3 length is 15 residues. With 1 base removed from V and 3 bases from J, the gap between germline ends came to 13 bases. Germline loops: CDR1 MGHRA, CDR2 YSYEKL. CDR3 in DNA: TGCGCCAGCAGCCAAGGGCTGGAGGGCTTCTACGAGCAGTACTTC. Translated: CASSQGLEGFYEQYF.

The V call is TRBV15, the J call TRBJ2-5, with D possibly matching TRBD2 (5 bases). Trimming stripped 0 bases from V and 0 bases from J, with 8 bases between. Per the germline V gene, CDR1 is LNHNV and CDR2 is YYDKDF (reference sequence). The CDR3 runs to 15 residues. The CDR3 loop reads CATSRDTGYQETQYF. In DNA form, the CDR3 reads TGTGCCACCAGCAGAGATACGGGATACCAAGAGACCCAGTACTTC.

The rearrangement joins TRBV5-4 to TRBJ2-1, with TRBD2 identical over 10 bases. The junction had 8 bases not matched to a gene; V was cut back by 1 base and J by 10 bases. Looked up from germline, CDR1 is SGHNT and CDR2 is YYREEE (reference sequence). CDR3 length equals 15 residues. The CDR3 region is CASSLWLAGEDEQFF. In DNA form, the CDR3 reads TGTGCCAGCAGCTTGTGGCTAGCGGGAGAGGACGAGCAGTTCTTC.

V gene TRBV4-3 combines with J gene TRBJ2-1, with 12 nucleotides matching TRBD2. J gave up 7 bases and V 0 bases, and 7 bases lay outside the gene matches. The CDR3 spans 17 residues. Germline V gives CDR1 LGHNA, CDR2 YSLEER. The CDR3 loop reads CASSQDWLAGGRNEQFF. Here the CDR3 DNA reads TGCGCCAGCAGCCAAGATTGGCTAGCGGGGGGGCGAAATGAGCAGTTCTTC.

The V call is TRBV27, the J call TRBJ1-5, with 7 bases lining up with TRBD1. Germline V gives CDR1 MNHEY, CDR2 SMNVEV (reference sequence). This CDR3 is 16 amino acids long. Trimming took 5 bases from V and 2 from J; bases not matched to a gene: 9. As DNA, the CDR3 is TGTGCCAGCAGTCCGAGGTTCGGGACAGGCAATCAGCCCCAGCATTTT. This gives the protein CASSPRFGTGNQPQHF.